The 7 T cell receptor beta chains reported below all come from one sample, sequenced in a study of regulatory T cells in long-lasting Graves disease. Libraries of TCR beta came from iRepertoire HTBI primers plus Arm-PCR of CDR3 regions. TCRdb re-derived calls from the multiplex PCR reads in MiXCR, one entry per CDR3 protein. The sample lists more than 300,000 distinct CDR3 sequences; roughly a sixth were seen once. Time point denoted: newly diagnosed GD, antithyroid drugs for less than 3 months. Extracted RNA from PBMCs served as the source of the TCR library. The material sequenced was peripheral blood mononuclear cells (PBMCs), taken at new diagnosis, from a patient treated with antithyroid drugs. The receptor source for this set is a female donor with Graves disease.

The chain links TRBV11-3 to TRBJ2-1, with D possibly being TRBD2 (6 bases). The V gene's germline CDR1 is SGHNT and CDR2 YENEEA. This CDR3 region has 14 residues. The V gene lost 5 bases and the J gene lost 6 bases, with 14 bases spanning the gap. The CDR3 sequence is CASSQGGAGNEQFF. In nucleotides, the CDR3 is TGTGCCAGCAGCCAAGGAGGGGCAGGCAATGAGCAGTTCTTC.

This clonotype was seen repeatedly, ten times or more. The chain uses TRBV7-9 and TRBJ2-7; TRBD1 is a possible D gene (5 bases). Germline V lookup: CDR1 SEHNR, CDR2 FQNEAQ (reference sequence). Trimming stripped 4 bases from V and 0 bases from J, with 7 bases between. The CDR3 is made up of 13 amino acids. The chain's CDR3 is CASSSDTSYEQYF. The CDR3, as DNA: TGTGCCAGCAGCTCGGACACCTCCTACGAGCAGTACTTC.

This clonotype was seen repeatedly, ten times or more. The chain links TRBV6-1 to TRBJ2-7, with a weak D call TRBD2 (5 bases). This CDR3 contains 11 residues. V was cut by 8 bases and J by 6 bases, with 11 bases left in between. Germline V gene lookup returns CDR1 MNHNS and CDR2 SASEGT. The CDR3 region has the DNA TGTGCCAGCGAACGGGGTGGCGAGCAGTACTTC. Amino acids: CASERGGEQYF.

This clonotype was recorded at least ten times. The J gene is TRBJ2-7, the V gene TRBV28; 8 bases fit TRBD2. In germline, CDR1 is MDHEN, CDR2 SYDVKM. J lost 3 bases, V lost 4 bases, and 5 bases had no gene match. CDR3 size: 14 residues. In DNA, the CDR3 is TGTGCCAGCAGTTCCCCCGGGACTAGCTACGAGCAGTACTTC. Residues: CASSSPGTSYEQYF. The variable domain in full, with the rest retrieved from reference TRBV28 and TRBJ2-7, is DVKVTQSSRYLVKRTGEKVFLECVQDMDHENMFWYRQDPGLGLRLIYFSYDVKMKEKGDIPEGYSVSREKKERFSLILESASTNQTSMYLCASSSPGTSYEQYFGPGTRLTVT.

V usage is TRBV4-3 and J usage is TRBJ1-1; 10 nucleotides line up with TRBD1. This CDR3 has 17 amino acids. CDR1 is LGHNA and CDR2 is YSLEER in the germline V gene. Trimming at V came to 0 bases and at J to 6 bases, leaving 10 bases not matched to a gene. The CDR3 region is CASSQDTLRTGGPEAFF. CDR3 bases: TGCGCCAGCAGCCAAGACACCCTGAGGACAGGGGGACCTGAAGCTTTCTTT.

In this sample, this clonotype turned up many times. As DNA, the CDR3 is TGTGCCAGCAGTCTACCCCTGACAGGTTTTAATGAAAAACTGTTTTTT. Protein: CASSLPLTGFNEKLFF. The chain is built from TRBV6-1 and TRBJ1-4, with D perhaps TRBD1 (6 bases). The CDR3 length is 16 residues. Germline V gene lookup returns CDR1 MNHNS and CDR2 SASEGT. The V end was cut by 5 bases, the J end by 4 bases, with 17 bases between.

This clonotype was seen a few times. This rearrangement joins TRBV20-1 to TRBJ2-7; D uncertain. Trimming stripped 6 bases from V and 5 bases from J, with 14 bases between. This CDR3 comprises 12 residues. CDR1 is DFQATT, CDR2 SNEGSKA, per germline (reference sequence). The CDR3 loop is CSARTPRHEQYF. The CDR3 bases are TGCAGTGCCCGGACCCCACGGCACGAGCAGTACTTC.